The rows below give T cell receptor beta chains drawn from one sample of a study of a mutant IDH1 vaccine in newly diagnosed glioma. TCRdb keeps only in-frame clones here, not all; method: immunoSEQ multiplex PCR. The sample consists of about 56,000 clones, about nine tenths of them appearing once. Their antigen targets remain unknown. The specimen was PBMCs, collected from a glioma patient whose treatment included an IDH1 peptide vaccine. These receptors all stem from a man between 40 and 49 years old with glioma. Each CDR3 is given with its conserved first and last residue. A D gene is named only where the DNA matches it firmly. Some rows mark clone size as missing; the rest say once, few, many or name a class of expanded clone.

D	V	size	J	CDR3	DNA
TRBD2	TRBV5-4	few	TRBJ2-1	CASTPSGGSPYNEQFF	TGTGCCAGCACCCCTTCCGGGGGGAGCCCCTACAATGAGCAGTTCTTC
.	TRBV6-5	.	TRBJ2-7	CASSYALYGGYEQYF	TGTGCCAGCAGTTATGCCCTGTACGGGGGCTACGAGCAGTACTTC
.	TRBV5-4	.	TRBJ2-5	CASSPRGPGGGQETQYF	TGTGCCAGCAGCCCGAGGGGGCCTGGCGGGGGGCAAGAGACCCAGTACTTC
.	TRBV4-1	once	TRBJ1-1	CASSHGGDTEAFF	TGCGCCAGCAGCCATGGGGGGGACACTGAAGCTTTCTTT
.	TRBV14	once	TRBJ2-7	CASSQSALGGQYF	TGTGCCAGCAGCCAATCTGCCCTTGGTGGGCAGTACTTC
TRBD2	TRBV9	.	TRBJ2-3	CASSAGLAGPSSTDTQYF	TGTGCCAGCAGCGCGGGACTAGCCGGTCCATCTAGCACAGATACGCAGTATTTT
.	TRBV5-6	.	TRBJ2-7	CASSLVTVTYEQYF	TGTGCCAGCAGCTTGGTGACTGTAACCTACGAGCAGTACTTC
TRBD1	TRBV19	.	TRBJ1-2	CASRDRDRAYGYTF	TGTGCCAGTAGGGACCGGGACAGGGCTTATGGCTACACCTTC
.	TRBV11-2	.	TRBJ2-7	CASSLRVHEQYF	TGTGCCAGCAGCTTAAGGGTACACGAGCAGTACTTC
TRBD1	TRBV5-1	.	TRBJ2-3	CASSALQGTDTQYF	TGCGCCAGCAGCGCTTTACAGGGGACAGATACGCAGTATTTT
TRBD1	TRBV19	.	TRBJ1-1	CASISLDRAYTEAFF	TGTGCCAGTATCTCCCTCGACAGGGCCTACACTGAAGCTTTCTTT